The clone carrying this T cell receptor (beta chain) has more than one count but fewer than ten. Generation of TCR cDNA used 5'RACE template switching (which added a universal primer site and UMIs). From the 5' RACE reads, TCRdb called clonotypes with MiXCR, one entry per CDR3 protein. The sample records 450,000 to 650,000 distinct CDR3 sequences, roughly 13% being singletons. These data come from a study of T cells after yellow fever vaccination. CDR1 is SGHTA and CDR2 is FQGNSA in the germline V gene. Trimming removed 4 bases from V and 13 bases from J, with 14 bases in between. The CDR3 covers 13 residues.

This sequence was found in a man aged 25 to 40 who received the YFV17D yellow fever vaccine. The rearrangement links TRBV7-2 to TRBJ1-6; TRBD1 might be the D (5 bases). The starting material was PBMCs, obtained on the day of the yellow fever booster vaccination. The CDR3 loop is CASSSQGVLPLHF. The CDR3 DNA is TGTGCCAGCAGCTCCCAGGGAGTGCTTCCCCTCCACTTT.